This TCR beta chain comes out of a study of metastatic and nonmetastatic thyroid tumors. Study context: Samples came from malignant and benign thyroid patients, and repertoires were compared across blood and tumor or nodule tissue.

Authors' analysis steps: A distant-metastasis classifier for papillary thyroid cancer was built using CDR3 differences across clinicopathological groups. TCRdb re-called the PCR reads with MiXCR. It is TCRdb's table, rather than the study itself, that gives the V and J calls and clone size. Among roughly 12,000 clones listed, approximately 33% were seen once. Turning to this clone: Its target is unknown.

Ahead of thyroid surgery, no patient had received treatment of any kind. General study results and limits: Relative to benign nodules, malignant thyroid tumors were reportedly characterized by significantly elevated TCR beta diversity in blood and tumor.

The CDR3 has 13 amino acids. CDR1 is SGHRS, CDR2 YFSETQ, per germline. V was clipped by 0 bases and J by 6 bases, with 7 bases between them. The sample consisted of tumor tissue. This receptor was obtained from a male donor with papillary thyroid cancer or a benign thyroid nodule (not recorded which). Some clones in this sample may be carry-over from other donors' samples. The chain combines TRBV5-1 with TRBJ1-3; no reliable D call. The CDR3 nucleotides read TGCGCCAGCAGCTTGGACTTCCTAAACACCATATATTTT. Protein sequence: CASSLDFLNTIYF.